These 24 T cell receptor beta chains were all obtained from the same sample, sequenced in a study of response to subunit inactivated influenza vaccine. TCRdb processed the RT-PCR reads anew with MiXCR; each CDR3 protein has one entry. The table includes hundreds of thousands of distinct CDR3 sequences, about 25% detected once. The source material was CD4+ T cells sorted from PBMCs, sampled more than 4 days after vaccination. The source is a middle-aged man who received an inactivated influenza vaccine.

This clonotype was observed a few times. V is TRBV7-9 and J is TRBJ2-7, with D perhaps TRBD1 (5 bases). V lost 1 base and J lost 2, with 9 bases in between. The CDR3 covers 14 residues. Germline CDR1 reads SEHNR; CDR2 reads FQNEAQ (reference sequence). Here the CDR3 reads CASSLEGIPYEQYF. Here the CDR3 DNA reads TGTGCCAGCAGCTTAGAGGGGATTCCCTACGAGCAGTACTTC. Drawing the rest from reference TRBV7-9 and TRBJ2-7, the complete variable domain is DTGVSQNPRHKITKRGQNVTFRCDPISEHNRLYWYRQTLGQGPEFLTYFQNEAQLEKSRLLSDRFSAERPKGSFSTLEIQRTEQGDSAMYLCASSLEGIPYEQYFGPGTRLTVT.

This clonotype has only a few counts. This chain uses TRBV29-1 with TRBJ1-1; the D is unclear. The CDR3 covers 11 residues. Germline lookup yields CDR1 SQVTM and CDR2 ANQGSEA. Deletions cut 5 bases from V and 1 base from J, with 5 bases between. CDR3 residues: CSVFGNTEAFF. The CDR3 DNA is TGCAGCGTTTTCGGGAACACTGAAGCTTTCTTT. Based on the CDR3 plus reference TRBV29-1 and TRBJ1-1, the full variable domain is SAVISQKPSRDICQRGTSLTIQCQVDSQVTMMFWYRQQPGQSLTLIATANQGSEATYESGFVIDKFPISRPNLTFSTLTVSNMSPEDSSIYLCSVFGNTEAFFGQGTRLTVV.

This chain links TRBV20-1 with TRBJ2-3, with D possibly being TRBD2 (6 bases). Germline CDR1 reads DFQATT; CDR2 reads SNEGSKA (reference sequence). The CDR3 is made up of 15 amino acids. Trimming removed 0 bases at V and 0 bases at J, with 10 bases between. CDR3 loop: CSARDASESTDTQYF. In DNA, the CDR3 is TGCAGTGCTAGAGACGCTAGCGAGAGCACAGATACGCAGTATTTT.

This clonotype was counted only a few times. This chain connects TRBV24-1 to TRBJ2-1; TRBD2 aligns across 10 bases. There are 21 residues in the CDR3. Germline CDR1 KGHDR, CDR2 SFDVKD. Germline trimming cut 5 bases from V and 6 bases from J; bases unmatched to any gene: 24. The CDR3 DNA reads TGTGCCACCAGTGGCCCCACCCCCCTAGCGGGAGTAGGTTCAGGGGGCAATGAGCAGTTCTTC. Protein: CATSGPTPLAGVGSGGNEQFF.

Only a few counts were recorded for this clonotype. The DNA for the CDR3 is TGCGCCAGCAGCTTCTACGGGATTAGCACAGATACGCAGTATTTT. Its protein product is CASSFYGISTDTQYF. The V gene is TRBV5-1, the J gene TRBJ2-3, with a possible D match to TRBD2 (5 bases). The CDR3 runs 15 residues. The germline V gene encodes CDR1 SGHRS and CDR2 YFSETQ. Trimming pared 2 bases from V and 0 bases from J, leaving 10 bases between.

V usage is TRBV29-1 and J usage is TRBJ2-5; D is unclear. CDR1 and CDR2 (germline): SQVTM, ANQGSEA. The CDR3 has 12 amino acids. V lost 1 base and J lost 4, with 7 bases in between. The CDR3 is CSVEARRETQYF. The CDR3, as DNA: TGCAGCGTTGAAGCAAGGCGAGAGACCCAGTACTTC.

This chain links TRBV9 with TRBJ1-1; D perhaps matches TRBD1 (5 bases). CDR1 is SGDLS and CDR2 is YYNGEE in the germline V gene. This CDR3 contains 14 residues. Trimming stripped 3 bases from V and 0 bases from J, with 9 bases between. CDR3 sequence reads: CASSAGPVNTEAFF. The CDR3 bases are TGTGCCAGCAGCGCGGGACCGGTGAACACTGAAGCTTTCTTT.

In this sample, this clonotype turned up a few times. This chain uses TRBV7-9 with TRBJ2-7, with D hard to call. The germline V gene has CDR1 SEHNR and CDR2 FQNEAQ (reference sequence). The CDR3 is 14 residues long. V lost 6 bases to trimming and J lost 0 bases, with 12 bases between them. The CDR3 nucleotides are TGTGCCAGCAGTCGTACCGGGCCCTCCTACGAGCAGTACTTC. As protein: CASSRTGPSYEQYF.

This clonotype was observed a few times. The chain has TRBV7-2 and TRBJ2-2; 9 bases match TRBD1. With V trimmed by 5 bases and J by 4 bases, 5 bases remained unmatched. The CDR3 runs to 15 residues. Germline V gives CDR1 SGHTA, CDR2 FQGNSA. The CDR3 DNA sequence: TGTGCCAGCAGCAACGGACAGGGGATCACCGGGGAGCTGTTTTTT. This codes for CASSNGQGITGELFF.

This chain uses TRBV6-5 with TRBJ2-2; D not certain. The CDR3 sequence is 13 residues long. With 2 bases removed from V and 6 bases from J, the gap between germline ends came to 7 bases. In germline, CDR1 is MNHEY, CDR2 SVGAGI. As DNA, the CDR3 is TGTGCCAGCAGTTACAGGGTTTCCGGGGAGCTGTTTTTT. This translates into CASSYRVSGELFF.

The chain carries TRBV10-3 and TRBJ2-7; tentative D call: TRBD2 (6 bases). V was cut by 7 bases and J by 1 base, with 11 bases left in between. From germline, CDR1 is ENHRY and CDR2 SYGVKD. The CDR3 consists of 13 residues. CDR3 protein: CAINERASYEQYF. CDR3 DNA sequence: TGTGCCATCAACGAGCGGGCTTCCTACGAGCAGTACTTC.

In this sample, this clonotype turned up a few times. The chain uses TRBV7-2 and TRBJ2-7, with D perhaps assigned TRBD1 or TRBD2 (5 bases each). V was cut by 4 bases and J by 3 bases, with 13 bases left in between. This CDR3 has 14 amino acids. Germline CDR1 is SGHTA and CDR2 is FQGNSA. CDR3 coding DNA: TGTGCCAGCAGCTCGGGACCTCGGGACTACGAGCAGTACTTC. It translates to CASSSGPRDYEQYF.

The chain employs TRBV20-1 and TRBJ1-1, with a tentative D call TRBD1 (6 bases). Germline-derived CDR1 and CDR2 are DFQATT and SNEGSKA (reference sequence). V lost 4 bases and J 3 bases, leaving 9 bases between the germline ends. The CDR3 consists of 12 residues. DNA of the CDR3: TGCAGTGCTACACAGGGTGACACTGAAGCTTTCTTT. It is translated as CSATQGDTEAFF.

The J gene is TRBJ2-5, the V gene TRBV20-1; the D gene is possibly TRBD1 (7 bases). Germline CDR1 DFQATT, CDR2 SNEGSKA (reference sequence). The CDR3 runs to 14 residues. Trimming stripped 6 bases from V and 2 bases from J, with 16 bases between. DNA for the CDR3: TGCAGTGCGAGGGGGGCGACAGGGCAAGAGACCCAGTACTTC. Translating it yields CSARGATGQETQYF.

There are a few counts of this clonotype. Here the CDR3 reads CASSFWTGEETQYF. For the CDR3, the DNA is TGCGCCAGCAGCTTTTGGACAGGGGAAGAGACCCAGTACTTC. The chain couples TRBV5-1 to TRBJ2-5; TRBD1 matches 9 bases. V lost 2 bases to trimming and J lost 3 bases; unmatched junction nucleotides: 2. The CDR3 spans 14 residues. Germline CDR1 and CDR2: SGHRS and YFSETQ.

V usage is TRBV20-1 and J usage is TRBJ2-5; D might be TRBD2 (5 bases). Trimming shortened V by 6 bases and J by 6 bases, and 14 bases separated the two germline ends. The CDR3 covers 12 residues. Germline values: CDR1 DFQATT, CDR2 SNEGSKA (reference sequence). The CDR3, as DNA: TGCAGTGCCACCGAGGGAGCCCAGACCCAGTACTTC. Protein product: CSATEGAQTQYF.

V is TRBV5-1 and J is TRBJ1-2; tentative D call: TRBD1 (5 bases). Germline CDR1 is SGHRS and CDR2 is YFSETQ. This CDR3 region has 14 residues. V was pared by 4 bases and J by 4 bases, with 14 bases between. CDR3 sequence (DNA): TGCGCCAGCAGCCAAGGGACGGTGGGCTATGGCTACACCTTC. It codes for CASSQGTVGYGYTF.

This clonotype was counted a few times. V gene TRBV20-1 combines with J gene TRBJ1-5; D perhaps matches TRBD1 (6 bases). The CDR3 consists of 13 residues. V was trimmed by 4 bases and J by 5 bases, leaving 12 bases between them. The germline V gene has CDR1 DFQATT and CDR2 SNEGSKA (reference sequence). CDR3 amino acids: CSATRGVHQPQHF. DNA of the CDR3: TGCAGTGCTACCAGGGGAGTACATCAGCCCCAGCATTTT.

In this sample, this clonotype turned up many times. The chain uses TRBV5-6 and TRBJ2-7, with 7 bases that match TRBD1. Trimming at V came to 3 bases and at J to 2 bases, leaving 5 bases not matched to a gene. CDR1 and CDR2 (germline): SGHDT, YYEEEE. The CDR3 has 14 residues. The CDR3 sequence is CASSYSGTAYEQYF. The CDR3 DNA sequence: TGTGCCAGCAGCTACTCCGGGACAGCCTACGAGCAGTACTTC.

This clonotype was observed a handful of times. CDR3 in DNA: TGTGCCACCAGTGACCGCCTGGACAGGGTTAACACAGATACGCAGTATTTT. Protein sequence: CATSDRLDRVNTDTQYF. The rearrangement links TRBV24-1 to TRBJ2-3, with 8 bases aligning to TRBD1. This CDR3 spans 17 amino acids. Trimming took 4 bases from V and 2 from J; bases not matched to a gene: 10. Germline V gene data show CDR1 as KGHDR and CDR2 as SFDVKD.

This clonotype was counted only a few times. CDR3 sequence (DNA): TGCGCCAGCAGCTTCGGGACAGGGGAAGAGACCCAGTACTTC. This translates into CASSFGTGEETQYF. The V call is TRBV5-1, the J call TRBJ2-5, with 10 positions matching TRBD1. Losses at the gene ends were 2 bases for V and 3 bases for J; bases not matched to a gene: 1. The CDR3 is 14 residues long. The V gene's germline CDR1 is SGHRS and CDR2 YFSETQ.

The CDR3 sequence is CASSATGNHEKLFF. The CDR3 region has the DNA TGTGCCAGCAGCGCCACAGGGAACCATGAAAAACTGTTTTTT. The chain has TRBV9 and TRBJ1-4; TRBD1 is a possible D gene (6 bases). Deletions cut 3 bases from V and 6 bases from J, with 12 bases between. The CDR3 loop spans 14 amino acids. The germline gives CDR1 SGDLS, CDR2 YYNGEE.

The chain uses TRBV27 and TRBJ1-5, with a possible D match to TRBD1 (5 bases). Germline V gives CDR1 MNHEY, CDR2 SMNVEV (reference sequence). The CDR3 is 15 amino acids. The V end was cut by 6 bases, the J end by 6 bases, with 18 bases between. The CDR3 reads CASRPPGPLAQPQHF. The CDR3 bases are TGTGCCAGCAGGCCACCGGGGCCACTCGCTCAGCCCCAGCATTTT.

V is TRBV5-1 and J is TRBJ2-7, with TRBD1 identical over 8 bases. There are 14 residues in the CDR3. Germline V gene sequence: CDR1 SGHRS, CDR2 YFSETQ. V was clipped by 3 bases and J by 6 bases; unmatched bases: 8. The CDR3 nucleotides read TGCGCCAGCAGCTCGCACGGACAGGGAGGCGAGCAGTACTTC. Amino acids: CASSSHGQGGEQYF.